This is a list of T cell receptor beta chains from one sample in a study of CD8+CD57+ T cells in acquired aplastic anemia. TCRdb reanalysed the reads using MiXCR and keeps one entry per CDR3 protein. This sample yields about 160,000 distinct CDR3 sequences, of which roughly two thirds are seen a single time; approximately 50% belongs to the top ten. Sequenced: sorted CD4+, CD8+, or CD8+CD57+ T cells (not recorded which) from PBMCs. These TCRs come from a human donor with aplastic anemia. Each CDR3 is given with its conserved first and last residue. A D gene is named only where the DNA matches it firmly. Rows give clone size only sometimes, using once, few, many, or a class for an expanded clone.

CDR3	DNA	D	size	J	V
CASSLVGGKGGAAYNEQFF	TGCGCCAGCAGCTTGGTGGGGGGGAAAGGGGGTGCCGCCTACAATGAGCAGTTCTTC	-	-	TRBJ2-1	TRBV5-1
CSARPQRGLYNEQFF	TGCAGTGCTAGACCCCAGCGGGGCCTTTACAATGAGCAGTTCTTC	TRBD2	-	TRBJ2-1	TRBV20-1
CASSDSAGDTDTQFF	TGTGCCAGCAGTGACTCGGCAGGTGACACAGATACGCAGTTCTTC	-	-	TRBJ2-1	TRBV6-4
CASSHSGRASDEQFF	TGTGCCAGCAGTCATAGCGGTCGGGCGTCGGATGAGCAGTTCTTC	-	-	TRBJ2-1	TRBV10-2
CSAGLGGADEKLSF	TGCAGTGCTGGTTTGGGGGGCGCGGATGAAAAACTGTCTTTT	-	-	TRBJ1-4	TRBV20-1
CASSYPGQGVETQYF	TGTGCCAGCAGTTACCCGGGACAGGGTGTGGAGACCCAGTACTTC	TRBD1	many	TRBJ2-5	TRBV6-2/TRBV6-3
CASSGQRAYEQYF	TGTGCCAGCAGCGGACAGAGAGCCTACGAGCAGTACTTC	-	-	TRBJ2-7	TRBV7-2
CASSPGQGLSPLHF	TGTGCCAGCAGCCCCGGACAGGGGCTTTCACCCCTCCACTTT	TRBD1	-	TRBJ1-6	TRBV12-3/TRBV12-4
CASKDRGTDTQYF	TGTGCCAGTAAAGACAGAGGCACAGATACGCAGTATTTT	-	-	TRBJ2-3	TRBV19
CASSVVAGAWYNEQFF	TGTGCCAGCAGCGTAGTGGCGGGAGCTTGGTACAATGAGCAGTTCTTC	TRBD2	-	TRBJ2-1	TRBV9
CASSVSGELFF	TGTGCCAGCAGCGTTTCCGGGGAGCTGTTTTTT	-	many	TRBJ2-2	TRBV9
CASSPSTGGQDTQYF	TGTGCCAGCAGTCCCTCGACAGGGGGTCAAGATACGCAGTATTTT	TRBD1	-	TRBJ2-3	TRBV7-9
CATSRGTSGRAVDEQYF	TGTGCCACCAGCAGAGGGACTAGCGGGAGGGCCGTCGACGAGCAGTACTTC	TRBD2	few	TRBJ2-7	TRBV15
CASSLARNNEQFF	TGTGCCAGCAGCTTAGCGCGGAACAATGAGCAGTTCTTC	-	-	TRBJ2-1	TRBV7-6
CATRRDRAYEQYF	TGTGCCACCAGACGGGACCGCGCCTACGAGCAGTACTTC	-	few	TRBJ2-7	TRBV15
CASKRWTGPQETQYF	TGCGCCAGCAAACGATGGACAGGACCTCAAGAGACCCAGTACTTC	TRBD1	few	TRBJ2-5	TRBV10-2
CASSFPRTSGRKVPKGDTQYF	TGTGCCAGCAGCTTTCCCCGGACTAGCGGGAGGAAGGTACCAAAGGGAGATACGCAGTATTTT	TRBD2	few	TRBJ2-3	TRBV11-2
CASSLDVNTEAFF	TGTGCCAGCAGCTTAGACGTAAACACTGAAGCTTTCTTT	-	once	TRBJ1-1	TRBV7-6
CAISGWASYNEQFF	TGTGCCATCAGTGGCTGGGCTAGTTACAATGAGCAGTTCTTC	-	many	TRBJ2-1	TRBV10-3
CASSSYRQTQYF	TGTGCCAGCAGCTCCTACCGCCAGACCCAGTACTTC	-	-	TRBJ2-5	TRBV7-8
CSAAGSSSDSNQPQHF	TGCAGTGCGGCGGGGTCCTCCTCGGATAGCAATCAGCCCCAGCATTTT	-	-	TRBJ1-5	TRBV20-1
CASRGWRETQYF	TGTGCCAGTAGAGGGTGGCGGGAGACCCAGTACTTC	-	few	TRBJ2-5	TRBV2
CSALSGRDYNEQFF	TGCAGTGCTTTGAGCGGGAGGGATTACAATGAGCAGTTCTTC	TRBD2	-	TRBJ2-1	TRBV20-1
CASSQGGSPLHF	TGTGCCAGTAGCCAGGGTGGATCACCCCTCCACTTT	-	few	TRBJ1-6	TRBV19
CAIRADRGVDNEQFF	TGTGCCATCAGGGCCGACAGGGGGGTTGACAATGAGCAGTTCTTC	TRBD1	-	TRBJ2-1	TRBV10-3
CASYDRSYNEQFF	TGTGCCAGCTACGATCGCTCCTACAATGAGCAGTTCTTC	-	-	TRBJ2-1	TRBV5-2
CDSSGSTDEQFF	TGTGACTCTAGCGGGAGTACCGATGAGCAGTTCTTC	TRBD2	-	TRBJ2-1	TRBV10-3
CSATTGGSGYTF	TGCAGTGCTACCACAGGGGGCAGTGGCTACACCTTC	TRBD1	few	TRBJ1-2	TRBV20-1
CASRRELAGRNEQFF	TGTGCCAGCAGGAGGGAGCTAGCGGGAAGGAATGAGCAGTTCTTC	TRBD2	-	TRBJ2-1	TRBV2
CSAISRLGQPQHF	TGCAGTGCTATCTCACGGCTCGGGCAGCCCCAGCATTTT	-	few	TRBJ1-5	TRBV20-1
CASSLGQGNVQQYF	TGTGCCAGCAGCTTAGGACAGGGAAACGTCCAGCAGTACTTC	TRBD1	-	TRBJ2-7	TRBV7-6
CSARSGDQPQHF	TGCAGTGCTAGATCAGGGGATCAGCCCCAGCATTTT	-	-	TRBJ1-5	TRBV20-1
CASSESNEQFF	TGCGCCAGCAGTGAGTCAAATGAGCAGTTCTTC	-	-	TRBJ2-1	TRBV10-2
CASSARLAGVNTGELFF	TGTGCCAGCAGTGCCAGACTAGCGGGTGTGAACACCGGGGAGCTGTTTTTT	TRBD2	-	TRBJ2-2	TRBV25-1
CASSQEGAREQYF	TGTGCCAGCAGCCAAGAGGGGGCGCGCGAGCAGTACTTC	-	-	TRBJ2-7	TRBV4-2
CASRERTGEQETQYF	TGTGCCAGTCGAGAGCGGACAGGGGAACAAGAGACCCAGTACTTC	TRBD1	-	TRBJ2-5	TRBV2
CASREDRGSYEQYF	TGTGCCAGCAGGGAGGACAGGGGGTCCTACGAGCAGTACTTC	TRBD1	-	TRBJ2-7	TRBV6-1
CASSLEGSTEAFF	TGTGCCAGCAGCTTAGAGGGGTCGACTGAAGCTTTCTTT	-	-	TRBJ1-1	TRBV7-9
CASRAGLEETQYF	TGTGCCAGCAGAGCAGGGTTGGAAGAGACCCAGTACTTC	-	many	TRBJ2-5	TRBV7-6
CASSSSSSGANVLTF	TGTGCCAGCAGCTCCAGCTCGTCTGGGGCCAACGTCCTGACTTTC	-	-	TRBJ2-6	TRBV7-9
CASRHPRGNDEQYF	TGTGCCAGCCGTCACCCCAGGGGAAACGACGAGCAGTACTTC	-	-	TRBJ2-7	TRBV7-2
CASSTDRGEKLFF	TGTGCCAGTAGTACGGACAGGGGCGAAAAACTGTTTTTT	TRBD1	-	TRBJ1-4	TRBV19
CSVRGMNTEAFF	TGCAGCGTTAGGGGCATGAACACTGAAGCTTTCTTT	-	-	TRBJ1-1	TRBV29-1
CASSISPPGQRVVNQPQHF	TGTGCCAGTAGTATATCCCCCCCGGGACAGAGAGTGGTCAATCAGCCCCAGCATTTT	TRBD1	-	TRBJ1-5	TRBV19
CASSVGLVGSPLHF	TGTGCCAGCAGCGTAGGGTTGGTGGGTTCACCCCTCCACTTT	-	few	TRBJ1-6	TRBV9
CATSTGFSYEQYF	TGTGCCACCAGCACTGGGTTCTCCTACGAGCAGTACTTC	-	-	TRBJ2-7	TRBV15
CASSETREQFF	TGTGCCAGCAGCGAAACAAGGGAGCAGTTCTTC	-	-	TRBJ2-1	TRBV7-9
CASTPGTANYEQYF	TGTGCCAGTACTCCCGGGACAGCAAACTACGAGCAGTACTTC	TRBD1	few	TRBJ2-7	TRBV7-9
CASSEDRPYGYTF	TGCGCCAGCAGCGAGGACAGGCCGTATGGCTACACCTTC	TRBD1	once	TRBJ1-2	TRBV5-1
CASRTQGFNSPLHF	TGTGCCAGCAGGACACAGGGCTTTAATTCACCCCTCCACTTT	-	few	TRBJ1-6	TRBV2
CASSPVDRSGANVLTF	TGTGCCAGCAGCCCGGTGGACCGCTCTGGGGCCAACGTCCTGACTTTC	-	-	TRBJ2-6	TRBV5-4
CASSGVGTNEKLVF	TGCGCTAGCAGCGGGGTTGGGACTAATGAAAAACTGGTTTTT	-	-	TRBJ1-4	TRBV5-1
CASSLTGTSGSF	TGTGCCAGCAGTTTGACAGGGACTAGCGGTAGTTTT	TRBD2	once	TRBJ2-3	TRBV27